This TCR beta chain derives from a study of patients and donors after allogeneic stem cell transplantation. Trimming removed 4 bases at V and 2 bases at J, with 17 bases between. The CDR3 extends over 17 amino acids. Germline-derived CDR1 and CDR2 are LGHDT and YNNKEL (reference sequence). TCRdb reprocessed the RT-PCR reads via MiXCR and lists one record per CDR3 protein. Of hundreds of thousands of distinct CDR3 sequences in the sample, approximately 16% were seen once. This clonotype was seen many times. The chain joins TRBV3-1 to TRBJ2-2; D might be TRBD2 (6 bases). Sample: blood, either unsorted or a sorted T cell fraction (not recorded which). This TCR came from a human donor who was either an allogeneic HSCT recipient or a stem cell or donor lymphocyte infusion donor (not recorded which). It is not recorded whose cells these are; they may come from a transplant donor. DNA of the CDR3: TGTGCCAGCAGCCCTCTCACGGGAGCAGGAAACACCGGGGAGCTGTTTTTT. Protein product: CASSPLTGAGNTGELFF.